This T cell receptor beta chain was captured in a study of spatial heterogeneity in lung cancer (dated by TCRdb to between 2019 and 2020). Concerning the study at large: Beta-chain transcripts were consistently detected in greater numbers than alpha-chain transcripts, which likely reflects a higher abundance of beta-chain transcripts. In the raw uncorrected reads, each unique combination of TCR and UMI appeared more than ten times on average. Both alpha and beta chains were TCR-sequenced in samples taken at surgery, namely 220 tumor regions, roughly 64 matched nontumor lung samples and around 53 PBMC samples. TCR alpha and beta repertoires were quantitatively compared across multiple tumor regions, matched nontumor lung and blood in non-small cell lung cancer. Nonsynonymous mutation counts, determined by whole-exome sequencing of tumor tissue, were related to features of the TCR repertoire. Summary of the overall study and its limitations: Additional single-cell paired TCR alpha and beta sequencing was considered necessary to confirm, at a functional level, the hypothesis that regional TCRs recognize regional mutations.

The CDR3 starts with the cysteine, ends with the phenylalanine, and has 14 residues. The sequence is cut down to CDR3 DNA, 42 bases in frame from base 1. CDR1 and CDR2 are drawn from the germline V gene: SGHTA, FQGNSA. V is cut by 1 base and J by 4 bases, and the space between the germline ends is 7 bases. The time point label here, explained by the study, means: sample taken at primary tumor resection. TCR sequencing used whole RNA extracted from tumor and nontumor lung tissue, or from cryopreserved PBMC samples, without cell sorting. Samples were obtained from about 69 patients with early-stage, untreated non-small cell lung cancer from the lung TRACERx cohort. Only patients for whom sufficient RNA was available from at least two tumor regions were selected for TCR sequencing. Before selection, tumor and adjacent nontumor lung specimens were reviewed by a lung pathologist. Receptor libraries were prepared by 5' RACE. The sequencer was a NextSeq 500. The TCR library protocol attached a unique molecular identifier to each TCR cDNA molecule to allow correction of PCR and sequencing errors. Under the source paper's analysis protocol: TCR identification, UMI-based error correction and CDR3 extraction were performed with Decombinator tools. Expanded TCRs were defined as those above a frequency of 2 per 1,000, corresponding to the top 1% of the tumor frequency distribution. Each repertoire was subsampled 100 times to 5,000 TCRs, after which Renyi diversity was computed with the R vegan package. CDR3 similarity networks were built from amino acid triplet string-kernel similarity, with CDR3s being connected when pairwise similarity was above 0.82. TCRdb reworked the public reads: Q25 trimming with fastp, MiXCR clone assembly, productive beta chains retained. Rows merge per CDR3 protein into single entries with the most common DNA and genes. The V and J calls were not made by the authors but by TCRdb's processing. The sample contains thousands of distinct CDR3 sequences, 4% to 5.5% of them found a single time. Around 30% of the sample lies in the top ten.

This clonotype is medium-sized (0.01 to 0.1%). Its target antigen remains unknown. Nothing much larger sits one base from this clone, and base qualities are not available. The rearranged segments are TRBV7-2 and TRBJ2-2, with the D gene not confidently named. The sequencing used normal lung tissue next to the tumor, collected at surgery. This receptor was identified in a female donor with early-stage non-small cell lung cancer. The nucleotide sequence is given as TGTGCCAGCAGCTTAGTGTTCCGCACCGGGGAGCTGTTTTTT. Protein translation: CASSLVFRTGELFF.